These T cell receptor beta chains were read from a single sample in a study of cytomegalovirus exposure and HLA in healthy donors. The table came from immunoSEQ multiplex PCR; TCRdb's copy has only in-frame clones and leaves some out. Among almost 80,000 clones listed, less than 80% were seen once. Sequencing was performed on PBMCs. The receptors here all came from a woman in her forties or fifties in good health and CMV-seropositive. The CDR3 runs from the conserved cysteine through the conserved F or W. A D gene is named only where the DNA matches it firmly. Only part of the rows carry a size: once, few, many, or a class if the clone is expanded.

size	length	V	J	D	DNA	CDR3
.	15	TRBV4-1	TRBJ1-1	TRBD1	TGCGCCAGCAGCCAAGCAGACAGGGAGAACACTGAAGCTTTCTTT	CASSQADRENTEAFF
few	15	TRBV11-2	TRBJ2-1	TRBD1	TGTGCCAGCGGCGGGGACAGGGCGACCTACAATGAGCAGTTCTTC	CASGGDRATYNEQFF
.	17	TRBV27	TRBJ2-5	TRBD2	TGTGCCAGCAGTTTACGGCTAGCGGGAGACGGGGGAGAGACCCAGTACTTC	CASSLRLAGDGGETQYF
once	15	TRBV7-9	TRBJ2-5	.	TGTGCCAGCAGCTTAGGGGACTCTTTCAAAGAGACCCAGTACTTC	CASSLGDSFKETQYF
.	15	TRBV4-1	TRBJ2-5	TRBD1	TGCGCCAGCAGCCAAGATAGGGACAGGGTTGAGACCCAGTACTTC	CASSQDRDRVETQYF
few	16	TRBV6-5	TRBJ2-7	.	TGTGCCAGCAGTTACTCGGGGGCCTTCATTAGGCACGAGCAGTACTTC	CASSYSGAFIRHEQYF
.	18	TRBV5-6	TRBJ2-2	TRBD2	TGTGCCAGCAGCCAGGGCTGGTGGGGACTAGCGAACACCGGGGAGCTGTTTTTT	CASSQGWWGLANTGELFF
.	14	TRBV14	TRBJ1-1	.	TGTGCCAGCAGCCAAGACCCAGTGAACACTGAAGCTTTCTTT	CASSQDPVNTEAFF
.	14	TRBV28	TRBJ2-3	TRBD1	TGTGCCAGCAGTTTGGACAGGGGGCTGTATACGCAGTATTTT	CASSLDRGLYTQYF
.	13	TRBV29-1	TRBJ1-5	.	TGCAGCGTTGATGAGGGGGAAGGACAGCCCCAGCATTTT	CSVDEGEGQPQHF
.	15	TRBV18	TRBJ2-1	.	TGTGCCAGCTCACCAGGACTAAGCTCCTACAATGAGCAGTTCTTC	CASSPGLSSYNEQFF
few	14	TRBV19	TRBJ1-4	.	TGTGCCAGTAGTGGGTACAGCCCTAATGAAAAACTGTTTTTT	CASSGYSPNEKLFF
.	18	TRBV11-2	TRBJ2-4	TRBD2	TGTGCCAGCAGCTTCCCTAGCGGGTCCGCCTTAGCCAAAAACATTCAGTACTTC	CASSFPSGSALAKNIQYF
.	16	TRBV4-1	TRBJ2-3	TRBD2	TGCGCCAGCAGCCAAGCCTCTGGCGGGGGGGCTTTGACGCAGTATTTT	CASSQASGGGALTQYF
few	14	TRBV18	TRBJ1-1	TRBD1	TGTGCCAGCTCACCAGACAGGGTGAACACTGAAGCTTTCTTT	CASSPDRVNTEAFF
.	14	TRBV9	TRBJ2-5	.	TGTGCCAGCAGCCTCCGTAAGGGGGAAGAGACCCAGTACTTC	CASSLRKGEETQYF
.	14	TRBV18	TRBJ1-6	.	TGTGCCAGCTCAACTGCAGGGGATAATTCACCCCTCCACTTT	CASSTAGDNSPLHF
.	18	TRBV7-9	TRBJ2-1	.	TGTGCCAGCAGCTTTAATCGGGTCAAAGGGACACAGAAGAATGAGCAGTTCTTC	CASSFNRVKGTQKNEQFF
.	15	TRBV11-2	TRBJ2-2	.	TGTGCCAGCAGCGGGCACCAGGGAAACACCGGGGAGCTGTTTTTT	CASSGHQGNTGELFF
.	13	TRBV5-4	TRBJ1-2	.	TGTGCCAGCCACCCACAGGGATCGCATGGCTACACCTTC	CASHPQGSHGYTF
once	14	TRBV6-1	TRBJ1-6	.	TGTGCCAGCAGGCTTCGGCAGGGCATTTCACCCCTCCACTTT	CASRLRQGISPLHF
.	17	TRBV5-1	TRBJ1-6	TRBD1	TGCGCCAGCAGCCCGGGGACAGCCCGGACTTATAATTCACCCCTCCACTTT	CASSPGTARTYNSPLHF
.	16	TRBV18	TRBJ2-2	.	TGTGCCAGCTCACTAAATCCAGGAGGGGACACCGGGGAGCTGTTTTTT	CASSLNPGGDTGELFF